This T cell receptor (beta chain) was identified during a study of shared clonotypes between healthy human individuals. Study-wide background: Contributing individuals were two females and a few males aged 18 to 49.

The ends lost 6 bases at V and 7 bases at J; junction bases unmatched: 6. Germline lookup yields CDR1 SGHTA and CDR2 FQGNSA. The CDR3 is 13 amino acids. As regards this clone: What it recognizes is unknown.

Study results and limitations: Relative to clonotypes present in all four donors, those not shared had lower generation probabilities. Across a few donors, naive CD4 shared around 5.1%, naive CD8 around 3.8%, memory CD4 more than 2%, memory CD8 about 0.4%.

Assay used: immunoSEQ multiplex PCR; TCRdb lists only in-frame clones, some missing. The sample has 2.5 million or so clones, around 94% seen once. The chain couples TRBV7-2 to TRBJ1-2; TRBD1 agrees at 9 bases. What was sequenced was naive CD4+ T cells sorted from blood. Subset indicated: CD45RA+ positively selected. This TCR was recovered from a man younger than 35 in good health. CDR3 nucleotide sequence: TGTGCCAGCAGGCGGACAGGGGAGGCTGGCTACACCTTC. This sequence encodes CASRRTGEAGYTF.